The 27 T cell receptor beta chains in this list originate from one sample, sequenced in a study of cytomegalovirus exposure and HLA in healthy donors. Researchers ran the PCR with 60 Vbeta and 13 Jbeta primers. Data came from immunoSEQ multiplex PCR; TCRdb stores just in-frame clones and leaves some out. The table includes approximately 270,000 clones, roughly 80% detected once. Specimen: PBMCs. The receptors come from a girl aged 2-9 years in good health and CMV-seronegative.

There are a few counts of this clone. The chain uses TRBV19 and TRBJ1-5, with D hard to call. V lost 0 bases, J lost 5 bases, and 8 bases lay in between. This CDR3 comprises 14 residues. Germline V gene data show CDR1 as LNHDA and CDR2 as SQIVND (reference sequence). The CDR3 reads CASSIDFSDQPQHF. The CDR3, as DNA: TGTGCCAGTAGTATAGATTTTTCTGATCAGCCCCAGCATTTT.

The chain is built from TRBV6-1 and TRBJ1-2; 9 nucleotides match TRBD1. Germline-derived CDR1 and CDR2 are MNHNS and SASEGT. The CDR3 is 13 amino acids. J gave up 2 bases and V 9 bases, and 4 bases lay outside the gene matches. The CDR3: CASSQGANYGYTF. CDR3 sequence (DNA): TGTGCCAGTTCACAGGGGGCCAACTATGGCTACACCTTC.

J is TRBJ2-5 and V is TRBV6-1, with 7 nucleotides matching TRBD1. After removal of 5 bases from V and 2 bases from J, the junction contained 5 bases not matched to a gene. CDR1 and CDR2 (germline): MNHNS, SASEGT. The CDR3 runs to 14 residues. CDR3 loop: CASSNRDRQETQYF. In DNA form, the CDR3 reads TGTGCCAGCAGTAACAGGGACAGACAAGAGACCCAGTACTTC.

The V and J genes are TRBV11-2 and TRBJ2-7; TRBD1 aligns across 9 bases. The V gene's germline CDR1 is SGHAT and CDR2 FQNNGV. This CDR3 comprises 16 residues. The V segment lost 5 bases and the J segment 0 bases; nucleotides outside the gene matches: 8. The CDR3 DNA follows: TGTGCCAGCAGCCCCCGGGACAGGGTCAGCTCCTACGAGCAGTACTTC. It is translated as CASSPRDRVSSYEQYF.

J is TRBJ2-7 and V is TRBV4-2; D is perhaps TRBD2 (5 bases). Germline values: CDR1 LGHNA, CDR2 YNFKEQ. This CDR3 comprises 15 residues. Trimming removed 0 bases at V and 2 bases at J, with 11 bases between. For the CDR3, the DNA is TGTGCCAGCAGCCAAGAAGGTCAGAGGGCCTACGAGCAGTACTTC. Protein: CASSQEGQRAYEQYF.

The CDR3 nucleotides read TGCGCCAGCAGCGAGCGACAGTTGAGCTCCTATAATTCACCCCTCCACTTT. Its translation is CASSERQLSSYNSPLHF. The chain is built from TRBV4-1 and TRBJ1-6; tentatively, D is TRBD1 (5 bases). Trimming cost V 5 bases and J 0 bases, with 14 bases left between them. The V gene's germline CDR1 is MGHRA and CDR2 YSYEKL. CDR3 size: 17 residues.

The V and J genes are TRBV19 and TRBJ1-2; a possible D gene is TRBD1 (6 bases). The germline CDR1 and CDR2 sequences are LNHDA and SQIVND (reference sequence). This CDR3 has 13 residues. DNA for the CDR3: TGTGCGGGGGGGGGCAGACCTGCCTATGGCTACACCTTC. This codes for CAGGGRPAYGYTF.

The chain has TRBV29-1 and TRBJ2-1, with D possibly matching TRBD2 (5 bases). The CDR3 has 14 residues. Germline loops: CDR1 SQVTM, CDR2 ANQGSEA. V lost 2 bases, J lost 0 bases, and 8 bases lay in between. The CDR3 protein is CSVESGSSYNEQFF. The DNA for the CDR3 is TGCAGCGTTGAAAGCGGAAGCTCCTACAATGAGCAGTTCTTC.

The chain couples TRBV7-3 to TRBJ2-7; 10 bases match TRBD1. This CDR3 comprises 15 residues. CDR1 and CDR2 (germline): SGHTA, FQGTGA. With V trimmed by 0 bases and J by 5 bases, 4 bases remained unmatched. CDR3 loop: CASSLTGGTGDEQYF. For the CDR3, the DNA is TGTGCCAGCAGCTTAACAGGCGGGACAGGGGACGAGCAGTACTTC.

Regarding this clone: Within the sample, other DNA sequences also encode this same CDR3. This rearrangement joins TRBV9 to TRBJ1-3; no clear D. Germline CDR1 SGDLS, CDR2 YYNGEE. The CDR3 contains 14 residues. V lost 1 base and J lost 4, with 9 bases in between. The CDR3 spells CASSVSGSGNTIYF. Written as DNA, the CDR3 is TGTGCCAGCAGCGTATCAGGATCCGGAAACACCATATATTTT.

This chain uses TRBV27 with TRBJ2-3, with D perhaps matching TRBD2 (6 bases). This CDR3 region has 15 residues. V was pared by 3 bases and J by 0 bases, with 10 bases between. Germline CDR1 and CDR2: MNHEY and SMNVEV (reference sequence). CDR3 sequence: CASSFLATSTDTQYF. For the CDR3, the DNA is TGTGCCAGCAGTTTCCTAGCGACTAGCACAGATACGCAGTATTTT.

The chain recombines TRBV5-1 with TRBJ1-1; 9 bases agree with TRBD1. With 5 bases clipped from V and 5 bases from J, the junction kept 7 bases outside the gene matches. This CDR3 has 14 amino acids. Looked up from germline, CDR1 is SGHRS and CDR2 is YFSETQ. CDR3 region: CASSAGTGRTEAFF. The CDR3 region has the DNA TGCGCCAGCAGTGCCGGGACAGGGAGGACTGAAGCTTTCTTT.

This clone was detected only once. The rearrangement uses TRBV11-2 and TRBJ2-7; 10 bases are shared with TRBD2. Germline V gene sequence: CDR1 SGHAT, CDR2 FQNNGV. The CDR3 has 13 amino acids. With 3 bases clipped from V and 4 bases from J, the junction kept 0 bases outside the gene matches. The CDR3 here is CASSFSGRYEQYF. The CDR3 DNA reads TGTGCCAGCAGCTTTAGCGGGAGGTACGAGCAGTACTTC.

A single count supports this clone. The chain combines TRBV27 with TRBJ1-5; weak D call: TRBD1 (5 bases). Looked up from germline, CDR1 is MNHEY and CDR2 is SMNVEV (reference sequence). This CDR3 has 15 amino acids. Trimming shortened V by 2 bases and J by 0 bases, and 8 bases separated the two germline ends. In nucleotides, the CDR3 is TGTGCCAGCAGTTTAGGACACCCTAGCAATCAGCCCCAGCATTTT. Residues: CASSLGHPSNQPQHF.

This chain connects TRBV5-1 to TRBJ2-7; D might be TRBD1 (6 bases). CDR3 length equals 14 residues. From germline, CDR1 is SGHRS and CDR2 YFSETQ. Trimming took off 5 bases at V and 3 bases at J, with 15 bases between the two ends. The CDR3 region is CASSSTGGYYEQYF. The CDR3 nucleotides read TGCGCCAGCAGTTCGACAGGTGGATACTACGAGCAGTACTTC.

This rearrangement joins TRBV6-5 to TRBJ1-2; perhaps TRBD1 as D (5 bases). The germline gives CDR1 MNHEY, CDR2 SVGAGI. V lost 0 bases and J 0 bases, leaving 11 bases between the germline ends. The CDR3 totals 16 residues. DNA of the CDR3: TGTGCCAGCAGTTACTCGGGGGGGAAGCCTAACTATGGCTACACCTTC. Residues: CASSYSGGKPNYGYTF.

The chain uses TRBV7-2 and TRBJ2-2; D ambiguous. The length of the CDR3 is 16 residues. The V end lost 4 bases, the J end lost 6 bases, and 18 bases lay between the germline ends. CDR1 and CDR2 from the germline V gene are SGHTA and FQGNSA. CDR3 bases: TGTGCCAGCAGCTCGTATAGTCTACCAACTCCCGGGGAGCTGTTTTTT. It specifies CASSSYSLPTPGELFF. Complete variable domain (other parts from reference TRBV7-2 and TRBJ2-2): GAGVSQSPSNKVTEKGKDVELRCDPISGHTALYWYRQSLGQGLEFLIYFQGNSAPDKSGLPSDRFSAERTGGSVSTLTIQRTQQEDSAVYLCASSSYSLPTPGELFFGEGSRLTVL.

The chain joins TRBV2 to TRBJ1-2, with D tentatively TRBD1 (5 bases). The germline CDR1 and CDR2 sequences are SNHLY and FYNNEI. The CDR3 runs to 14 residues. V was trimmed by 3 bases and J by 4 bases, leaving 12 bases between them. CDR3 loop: CASSESRGGYGYTF. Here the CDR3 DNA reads TGTGCCAGCAGTGAGTCGAGGGGAGGCTATGGCTACACCTTC.

CDR3 bases: TGTGCCAGTAGTCCCCGCCGGAGGGCTCGCACCTACAATGAGCAGTTCTTC. Its translation is CASSPRRRARTYNEQFF. V and J are TRBV19 and TRBJ2-1, with D tentatively TRBD2 (6 bases). Germline V gives CDR1 LNHDA, CDR2 SQIVND (reference sequence). Trimming left V 5 bases short and J 2 bases short, with 19 bases between. The CDR3 extends over 17 amino acids.

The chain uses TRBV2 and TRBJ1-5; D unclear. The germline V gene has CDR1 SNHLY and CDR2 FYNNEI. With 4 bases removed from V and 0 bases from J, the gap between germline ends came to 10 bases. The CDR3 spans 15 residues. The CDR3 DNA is TGTGCCAGCAGTGGTCGCCGGGATAGCAATCAGCCCCAGCATTTT. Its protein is CASSGRRDSNQPQHF.

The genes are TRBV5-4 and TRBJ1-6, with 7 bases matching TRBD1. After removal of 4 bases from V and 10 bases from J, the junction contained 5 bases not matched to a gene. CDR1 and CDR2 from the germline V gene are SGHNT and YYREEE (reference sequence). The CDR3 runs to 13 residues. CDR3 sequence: CASSEGTVSPLHF. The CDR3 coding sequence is TGTGCCAGCAGCGAGGGGACAGTCTCACCCCTCCACTTT.

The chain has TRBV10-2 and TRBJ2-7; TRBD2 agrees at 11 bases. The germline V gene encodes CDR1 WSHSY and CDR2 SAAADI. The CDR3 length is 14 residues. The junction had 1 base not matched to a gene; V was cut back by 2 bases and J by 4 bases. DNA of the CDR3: TGCGCCAGCAGTGAGGGGACTAGCGGTTACGAGCAGTACTTC. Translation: CASSEGTSGYEQYF.

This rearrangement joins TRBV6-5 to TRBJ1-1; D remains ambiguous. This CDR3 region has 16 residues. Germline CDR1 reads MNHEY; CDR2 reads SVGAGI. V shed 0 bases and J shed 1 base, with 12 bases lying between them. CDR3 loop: CASSYSWWATNTEAFF. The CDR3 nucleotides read TGTGCCAGCAGTTACTCGTGGTGGGCCACGAACACTGAAGCTTTCTTT.

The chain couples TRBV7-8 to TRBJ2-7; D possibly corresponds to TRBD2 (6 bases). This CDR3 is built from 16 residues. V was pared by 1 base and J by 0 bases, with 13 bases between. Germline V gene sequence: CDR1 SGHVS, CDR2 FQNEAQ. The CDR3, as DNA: TGTGCCAGCAGCTTAGAAGCTAGCGTTAGCTCCTACGAGCAGTACTTC. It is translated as CASSLEASVSSYEQYF.

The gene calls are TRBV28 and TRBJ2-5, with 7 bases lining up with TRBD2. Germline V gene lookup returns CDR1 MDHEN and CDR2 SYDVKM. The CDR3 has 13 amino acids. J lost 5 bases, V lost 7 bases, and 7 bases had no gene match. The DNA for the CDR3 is TGTGCCAGCAACCAGCGGGGAGTGGAGACCCAGTACTTC. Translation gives CASNQRGVETQYF.

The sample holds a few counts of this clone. Here the CDR3 reads CASSQGNGNQPQHF. The CDR3 nucleotides are TGCGCCAGCAGTCAGGGGAATGGCAATCAGCCCCAGCATTTT. V and J are TRBV4-1 and TRBJ1-5; tentatively, D is TRBD1 (6 bases). V shed 6 bases and J shed 2 bases, with 11 bases lying between them. Germline V gene data show CDR1 as MGHRA and CDR2 as YSYEKL. The CDR3 is 14 amino acids.

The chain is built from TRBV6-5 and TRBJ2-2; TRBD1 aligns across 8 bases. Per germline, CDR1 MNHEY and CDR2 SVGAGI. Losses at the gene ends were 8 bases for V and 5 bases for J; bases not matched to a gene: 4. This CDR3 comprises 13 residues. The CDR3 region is CASRRTGTGELFF. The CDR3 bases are TGTGCCAGCCGTCGGACAGGGACCGGGGAGCTGTTTTTT.